The present T cell receptor (beta chain) was sequenced within a study of post-analysis software for immune sequencing data. Study-level information: The patients showed relapsing-remitting, secondary progressive and progressive-relapsing multiple sclerosis courses.

Sequencing libraries made from TCR beta cDNA carried unique molecular identifiers. TCRdb processed the PCR reads anew with MiXCR; each CDR3 protein has one entry. The table records approximately 350,000 distinct CDR3 sequences, about a third of them present only once. Findings of the study overall: Significantly lower normalized Chao1 diversity was found in patients with multiple sclerosis relative to controls. Roughly five TRBV segments occurring more often in patients than controls included TRBV5-6, TRBV5-1 and TRBV20-1.

This clonotype came up a few times. Its antigen remains unidentified. J lost 7 bases, V lost 9 bases, and 9 bases had no gene match. The CDR3 length is 14 residues. The germline V gene has CDR1 MNHNS and CDR2 SASEGT. What was sequenced was blood. The sequence derives from a girl between 10 and 17 years old with multiple sclerosis. The chain has TRBV6-1 and TRBJ2-1; TRBD1 agrees at 10 bases. CDR3 DNA: TGTGCCAGTACTGAGGGACAGGGGCCTAATGAGCAGTTCTTC. Translation gives CASTEGQGPNEQFF.